This is a list of T cell receptor beta chains from one sample in a study of T cells in Graves' hyperthyroidism and ophthalmopathy. TCRdb itself ran the multiplex PCR reads through MiXCR, one entry per CDR3 protein. Of under 400,000 distinct CDR3 sequences in the sample, roughly a fifth were seen once. Sequenced input: blood. Receptor source: a woman aged 45-65 years with Graves' hyperthyroidism. Both conserved end residues are part of each CDR3. Some rows mark clone size as missing; the rest say once, few, many or name a class of expanded clone.

abundance,v_gene,CDR3aa
many,TRBV20-1,CSASSGRRGTQYF
many,TRBV30,CAWASGGKAEAFF
many,TRBV10-3,CATTAGGGVYEQYF
many,TRBV20-1,CSASPTVASYNEQFF
many,TRBV9,CASSVSGHPGNSPLHF
many,TRBV20-1,CSANPGAKRGYTF
NA,TRBV5-1,CASSVSGTGPEKLFF
few,TRBV5-6,CASRQAGRTDTQYF
few,TRBV5-1,CASSLPGTGADEQYF
NA,TRBV5-1,CASSLFNTGELFF
many,TRBV7-9,CASSLPTRLAGHSDTQYF
few,TRBV29-1,CSVEDPTGGAGGNTIYF
many,TRBV12-3/TRBV12-4,CASSFLGEAYNEQFF
many,TRBV28,CASGGGGGNEKLFF
many,TRBV9,CASSVAAQGDTQYF
NA,TRBV12-3/TRBV12-4,CASSWGLTQYF
few,TRBV7-9,CASSGRTGTSGSYGQFF
many,TRBV18,CASSPRLINTEAFF
many,TRBV7-3,CASSPGPTQNTEAFF
many,TRBV27,CASSLDGAGQPQHF
NA,TRBV5-1,CASSRPNEKLFF
few,TRBV5-8,CASSPYRGLGKNIQYF
many,TRBV3-1,CASSLGSGITEAFF
NA,TRBV29-1,CSVGDSGNTIYF
NA,TRBV5-1,CASSFGHEGTDTQYF
many,TRBV7-6,CASTRPGLQETQYF
many,TRBV3-1,CASSQTIGGNYEQYF
few,TRBV27,CASTTRPGEFEAFF
NA,TRBV19,CASSGSGGPKGAQYF
NA,TRBV2,CASIGVLAGVGETQYF
many,TRBV28,CASSSLESYNEQFF
NA,TRBV28,CASSFTSGGAETQYF
many,TRBV11-2,CASSLVGAMNTEAFF
many,TRBV7-2,CASSLEEAGLTYEQYF
many,TRBV27,CASRPGQGFNEQYF
many,TRBV28,CASQLGGSTDTQYF
many,TRBV28,CASSLRFPQVAFF
many,TRBV12-3/TRBV12-4,CASSFGGNQPQHF
many,TRBV3-1,CASSRATGGEQFF
NA,TRBV28,CASSFQGGHQPQHF
NA,TRBV11-2,CASSLDGGGANYGYTF
many,TRBV5-1,CASSFLAGKGNNEQFF
NA,TRBV9,CASSVEGWTMDEQFF
NA,TRBV6-1,CASSERWDTYEQYF
many,TRBV3-1,CASSYAAGDEKLFF
NA,TRBV30,CAWSPLAAGDSVKQYF
many,TRBV9,CASSLTGGTYEQYF
few,TRBV20-1,CSARDGRGVHEQYF
NA,TRBV13,CASSSNPLEAKNIQYF
NA,TRBV20-1,CAVLRPGTGEIGYTF